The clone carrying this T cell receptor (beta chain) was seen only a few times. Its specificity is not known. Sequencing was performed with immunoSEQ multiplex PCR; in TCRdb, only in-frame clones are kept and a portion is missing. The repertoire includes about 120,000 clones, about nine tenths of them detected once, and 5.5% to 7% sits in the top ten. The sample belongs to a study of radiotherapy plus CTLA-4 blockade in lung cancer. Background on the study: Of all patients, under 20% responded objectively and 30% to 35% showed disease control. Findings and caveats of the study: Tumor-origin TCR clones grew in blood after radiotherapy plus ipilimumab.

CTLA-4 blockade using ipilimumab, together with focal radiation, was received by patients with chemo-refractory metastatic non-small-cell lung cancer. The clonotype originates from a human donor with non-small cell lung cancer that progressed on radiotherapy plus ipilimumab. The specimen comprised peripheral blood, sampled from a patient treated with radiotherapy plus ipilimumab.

CDR3 residues: CASSNPNTGELFF. CDR3 DNA: TGTGCCAGTAGTAACCCGAACACCGGGGAGCTGTTTTTT. This rearrangement joins TRBV19 to TRBJ2-2; D is unclear. The CDR3 totals 13 residues. Looked up from germline, CDR1 is LNHDA and CDR2 is SQIVND (reference sequence). V lost 4 bases and J 0 bases, leaving 3 bases between the germline ends. Filled out from reference TRBV19 and TRBJ2-2, the complete variable domain reads DGGITQSPKYLFRKEGQNVTLSCEQNLNHDAMYWYRQDPGQGLRLIYYSQIVNDFQKGDIAEGYSVSREKKESFPLTVTSAQKNPTAFYLCASSNPNTGELFFGEGSRLTVL.